Sequencing of this TCR beta chain was carried out in a study of T cell responses to AZD1222 COVID-19 vaccine. Points on this clone: Antigen: not known.

V was clipped by 2 bases and J by 11 bases, with 18 bases between them. Germline values: CDR1 MNHNS, CDR2 SASEGT. CDR3 length equals 14 residues. Assay used: immunoSEQ multiplex PCR; TCRdb lists only in-frame clones, some missing. This table holds 250,000 to 300,000 clones, around 93% found once. Points from the study as a whole: Two doses of AZD1222 preceded a rise in Spike-specific TCR breadth and depth. Donors, mostly white British, included more females; clonal diversity was possibly underestimated.

This clonotype was sampled from an adult who received the AZD1222 COVID-19 vaccine. The starting material was peripheral blood, obtained 28 days after the second AZD1222 dose. V gene TRBV6-1 combines with J gene TRBJ1-1, with a weak D call TRBD1 (5 bases). The CDR3 loop is CASSERVGGPKAFF. The CDR3 nucleotides read TGTGCCAGCAGTGAAAGGGTGGGGGGTCCAAAGGCTTTCTTT.